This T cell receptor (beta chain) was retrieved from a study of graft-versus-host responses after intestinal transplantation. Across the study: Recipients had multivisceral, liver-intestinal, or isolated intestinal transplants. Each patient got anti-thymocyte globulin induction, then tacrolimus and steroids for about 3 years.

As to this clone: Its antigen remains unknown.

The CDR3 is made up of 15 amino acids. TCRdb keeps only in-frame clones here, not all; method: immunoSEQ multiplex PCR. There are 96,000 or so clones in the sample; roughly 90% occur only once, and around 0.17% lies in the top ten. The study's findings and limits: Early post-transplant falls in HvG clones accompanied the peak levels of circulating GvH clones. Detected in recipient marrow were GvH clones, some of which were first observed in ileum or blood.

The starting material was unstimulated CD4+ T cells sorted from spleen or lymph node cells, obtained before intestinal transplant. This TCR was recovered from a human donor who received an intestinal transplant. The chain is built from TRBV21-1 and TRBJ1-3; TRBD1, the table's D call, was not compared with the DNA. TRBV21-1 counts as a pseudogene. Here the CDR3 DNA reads TGTGCCAGCAGCAACCGGGACAGAACTGGAAACACCATATATTTT. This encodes CASSNRDRTGNTIYF.